This is a list of T cell receptor beta chains from one sample in a study of shared clonotypes between healthy human individuals. The data were produced by immunoSEQ multiplex PCR, yet TCRdb's version contains in-frame clones alone and is incomplete. The sample gives just over 2,000,000 clones, about 95% of which show up once; 0.9% to 1.4% is in the top ten. The sequenced material came from naive CD8+ T cells sorted from blood. The origin of the receptors is a young man in good health. Both conserved end residues are part of each CDR3. Fields, in order: J gene, clone size, D gene, V gene, CDR3 DNA, CDR3 protein. D genes are given only for firm matches. Size is omitted from some rows. Given values are once, few, many or a class for expanded clones.

J gene: TRBJ1-2
clone size: -
D gene: -
V gene: TRBV28
CDR3 DNA: TGTGCCAGCAGTCCCTTCCGGGGTGGGGGCTATGGCTACACCTTC
CDR3 protein: CASSPFRGGGYGYTF

J gene: TRBJ1-5
clone size: -
D gene: -
V gene: TRBV12-5
CDR3 DNA: TGTGCTAGTGGTTTTATCTCCGTTCGGGGGGCCGGAGATTTT
CDR3 protein: CASGFISVRGAGDF

J gene: TRBJ2-2
clone size: few
D gene: -
V gene: TRBV7-9
CDR3 DNA: TGTGCCAGCAGCTTAGCGCCCAACACCGGGGAGCTGTTTTTT
CDR3 protein: CASSLAPNTGELFF

J gene: TRBJ2-3
clone size: -
D gene: -
V gene: TRBV5-6
CDR3 DNA: TGTGCCAGCAGCTGGATCGTTTCCAGCACAGATACGCAGTATTTT
CDR3 protein: CASSWIVSSTDTQYF

J gene: TRBJ1-2
clone size: once
D gene: -
V gene: TRBV27
CDR3 DNA: TGTGCCAGCAGTTTTGGGCCGGGATACGCGGACTATGGCTACACCTTC
CDR3 protein: CASSFGPGYADYGYTF

J gene: TRBJ2-7
clone size: -
D gene: -
V gene: TRBV19
CDR3 DNA: TGTGCCAGTAGTATCGACATAACGACCATCTACGAGCAGTACTTC
CDR3 protein: CASSIDITTIYEQYF

J gene: TRBJ1-2
clone size: -
D gene: TRBD1
V gene: TRBV27
CDR3 DNA: TGTGCCAGCAGTTATACAGGGGCTAACTATGGCTACACCTTC
CDR3 protein: CASSYTGANYGYTF

J gene: TRBJ1-2
clone size: once
D gene: -
V gene: TRBV6-6
CDR3 DNA: TGTGCCAGCAGTTTTGCAGGGAACTATGGCTACACCTTC
CDR3 protein: CASSFAGNYGYTF

J gene: TRBJ2-7
clone size: -
D gene: TRBD2
V gene: TRBV7-9
CDR3 DNA: TGTGCCAGCAGCCTATACCTCCCTAGCGGGAGTTACGAGCAGTACTTC
CDR3 protein: CASSLYLPSGSYEQYF

J gene: TRBJ2-7
clone size: -
D gene: -
V gene: TRBV21-1
CDR3 DNA: TGTGCCAGCAGCAAAGGTTGGGCAGGGGGAGTAGGCGAGCAGTACTTC
CDR3 protein: CASSKGWAGGVGEQYF

J gene: TRBJ2-1
clone size: -
D gene: -
V gene: TRBV7-6
CDR3 DNA: TGTGCCAGCAGCTCCCAACGGGAACACAATGAGCAGTTCTTC
CDR3 protein: CASSSQREHNEQFF

J gene: TRBJ2-1
clone size: -
D gene: TRBD1
V gene: TRBV5-1
CDR3 DNA: TGCGCCAGCAGCTGGACAGGGCAAGTCGATGAGCAGTTCTTC
CDR3 protein: CASSWTGQVDEQFF

J gene: TRBJ2-1
clone size: -
D gene: -
V gene: TRBV5-4
CDR3 DNA: TGTGCCAGCAGCTTGTCAGGGCTTCTGAATGAGCAGTTCTTC
CDR3 protein: CASSLSGLLNEQFF

J gene: TRBJ2-3
clone size: once
D gene: -
V gene: TRBV7-2
CDR3 DNA: TGTGCCAGCAGCAAGACTAGAGGTGCTGCAGATACGCAGTATTTT
CDR3 protein: CASSKTRGAADTQYF

J gene: TRBJ1-3
clone size: once
D gene: -
V gene: TRBV7-9
CDR3 DNA: TGTGCCAGCAGCTTAGCGCTCGAGGGGAACACCATATATTTT
CDR3 protein: CASSLALEGNTIYF

J gene: TRBJ1-2
clone size: -
D gene: -
V gene: TRBV7-9
CDR3 DNA: TGTGCCAGCAGCTTGTCAGGGACGGGGAGGAACTATGGCTACACCTTC
CDR3 protein: CASSLSGTGRNYGYTF

J gene: TRBJ2-7
clone size: -
D gene: -
V gene: TRBV25-1
CDR3 DNA: TGTGCCAGCAGGGCCCGTAGGAGTCCAACCTACGAGCAGTACTTC
CDR3 protein: CASRARRSPTYEQYF

J gene: TRBJ1-2
clone size: -
D gene: -
V gene: TRBV4-1
CDR3 DNA: TGCGCCAGCAGCCAAGTAGGAGGGTACTATGGCTACACCTTC
CDR3 protein: CASSQVGGYYGYTF

J gene: TRBJ1-5
clone size: once
D gene: -
V gene: TRBV15
CDR3 DNA: TGTGCCACCAGCACAGGCCCAACTAATCAGCCCCAGCATTTT
CDR3 protein: CATSTGPTNQPQHF

J gene: TRBJ2-7
clone size: -
D gene: TRBD2
V gene: TRBV6-5
CDR3 DNA: TGTGCCAGCAGTTACGCGGCTAGCGGGTCCTACGAGCAGTACTTC
CDR3 protein: CASSYAASGSYEQYF

J gene: TRBJ2-7
clone size: -
D gene: -
V gene: TRBV28
CDR3 DNA: TGTGCCAGCAGTTTAGGGGGGGGCCGCGACGAGCAGTACTTC
CDR3 protein: CASSLGGGRDEQYF

J gene: TRBJ2-3
clone size: -
D gene: TRBD2
V gene: TRBV9
CDR3 DNA: TGTGCCAGCAGTCCGACGGTTGCGGGAGGGCCTGGGCAGTATTTT
CDR3 protein: CASSPTVAGGPGQYF

J gene: TRBJ1-2
clone size: -
D gene: TRBD1
V gene: TRBV19
CDR3 DNA: TGTGCCAGTAGTATTATGATCCAGGGGGGTATTGGCTACACCTTC
CDR3 protein: CASSIMIQGGIGYTF

J gene: TRBJ2-5
clone size: -
D gene: -
V gene: TRBV7-9
CDR3 DNA: TGTGCCAGCAGCTTTCCCCTCGGGGAAGCCCGACAAGAGACCCAGTACTTC
CDR3 protein: CASSFPLGEARQETQYF